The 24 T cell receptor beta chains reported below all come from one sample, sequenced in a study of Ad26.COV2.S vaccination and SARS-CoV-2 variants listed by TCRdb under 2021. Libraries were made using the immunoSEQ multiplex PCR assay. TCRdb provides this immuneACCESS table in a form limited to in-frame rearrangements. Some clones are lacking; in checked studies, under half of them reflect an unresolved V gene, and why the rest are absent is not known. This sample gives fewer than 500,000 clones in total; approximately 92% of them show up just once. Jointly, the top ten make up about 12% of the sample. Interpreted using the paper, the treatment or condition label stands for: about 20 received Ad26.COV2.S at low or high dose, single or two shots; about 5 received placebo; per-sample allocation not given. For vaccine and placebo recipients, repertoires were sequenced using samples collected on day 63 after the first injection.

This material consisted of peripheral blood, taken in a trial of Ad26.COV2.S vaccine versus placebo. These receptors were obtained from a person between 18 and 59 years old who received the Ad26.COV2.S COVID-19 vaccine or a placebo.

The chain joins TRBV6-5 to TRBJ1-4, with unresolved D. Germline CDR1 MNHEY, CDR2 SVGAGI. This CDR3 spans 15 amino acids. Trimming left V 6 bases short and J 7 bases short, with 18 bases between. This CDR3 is CASSPAGISPEKLFF. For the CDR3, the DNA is TGTGCCAGCAGCCCGGCTGGGATTTCACCTGAAAAACTGTTTTTT.

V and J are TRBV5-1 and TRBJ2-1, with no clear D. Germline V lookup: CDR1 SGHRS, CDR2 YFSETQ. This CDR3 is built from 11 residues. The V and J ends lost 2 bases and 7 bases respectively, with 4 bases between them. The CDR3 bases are TGCGCCAGCAGCTTATCGAATGAGCAGTTCTTC. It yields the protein CASSLSNEQFF. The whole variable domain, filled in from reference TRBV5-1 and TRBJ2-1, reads KAGVTQTPRYLIKTRGQQVTLSCSPISGHRSVSWYQQTPGQGLQFLFEYFSETQRNKGNFPGRFSGRQFSNSRSEMNVSTLELGDSALYLCASSLSNEQFFGPGTRLTVL.

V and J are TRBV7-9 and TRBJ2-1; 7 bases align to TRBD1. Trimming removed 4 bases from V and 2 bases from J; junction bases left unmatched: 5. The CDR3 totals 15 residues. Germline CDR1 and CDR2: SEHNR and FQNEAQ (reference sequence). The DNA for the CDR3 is TGTGCCAGCAGCTCAAGGGACAGACCCTACAATGAGCAGTTCTTC. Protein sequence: CASSSRDRPYNEQFF.

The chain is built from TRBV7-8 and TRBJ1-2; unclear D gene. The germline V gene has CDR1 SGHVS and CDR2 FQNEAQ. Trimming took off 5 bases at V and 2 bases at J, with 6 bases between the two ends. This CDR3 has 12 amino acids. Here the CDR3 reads CASSPGNYGYTF. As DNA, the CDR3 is TGTGCCAGCAGCCCCGGGAACTATGGCTACACCTTC.

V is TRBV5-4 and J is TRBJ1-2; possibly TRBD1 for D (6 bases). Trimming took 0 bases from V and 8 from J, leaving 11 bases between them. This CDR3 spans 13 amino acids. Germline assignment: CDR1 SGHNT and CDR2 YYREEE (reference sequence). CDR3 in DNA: TGTGCCAGCAGCTTGGTGGGGGCTCAAGGCTACACCTTC. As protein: CASSLVGAQGYTF.

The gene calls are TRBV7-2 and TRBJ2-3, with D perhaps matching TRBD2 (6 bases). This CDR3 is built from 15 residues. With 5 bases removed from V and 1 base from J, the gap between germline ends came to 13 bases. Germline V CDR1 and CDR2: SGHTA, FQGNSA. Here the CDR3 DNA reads TGTGCCAGCAGCCCCCCGGGACTTCGCACAGATACGCAGTATTTT. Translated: CASSPPGLRTDTQYF.

DNA for the CDR3: TGCGCCAGCAGGCCAGACGCAACTAATGAAAAACTGTTTTTT. Translated: CASRPDATNEKLFF. The chain has TRBV5-1 and TRBJ1-4; D is uncertain. There are 14 residues in the CDR3. V lost 5 bases to trimming and J lost 0 bases, with 8 bases between them. Germline lookup yields CDR1 SGHRS and CDR2 YFSETQ. Filled out from reference TRBV5-1 and TRBJ1-4, the complete variable domain reads KAGVTQTPRYLIKTRGQQVTLSCSPISGHRSVSWYQQTPGQGLQFLFEYFSETQRNKGNFPGRFSGRQFSNSRSEMNVSTLELGDSALYLCASRPDATNEKLFFGSGTQLSVL.

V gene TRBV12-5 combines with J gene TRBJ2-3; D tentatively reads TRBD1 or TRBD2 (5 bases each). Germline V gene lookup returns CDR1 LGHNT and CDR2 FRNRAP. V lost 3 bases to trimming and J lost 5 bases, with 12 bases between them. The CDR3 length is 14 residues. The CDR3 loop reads CASGLLGDLDTQYF. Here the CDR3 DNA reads TGTGCTAGTGGTTTATTAGGGGACCTAGATACGCAGTATTTT.

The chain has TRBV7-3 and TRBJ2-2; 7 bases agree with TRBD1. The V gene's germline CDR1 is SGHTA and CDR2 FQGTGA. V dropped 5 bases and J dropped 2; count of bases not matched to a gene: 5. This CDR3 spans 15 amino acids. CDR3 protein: CASSPSGGNTGELFF. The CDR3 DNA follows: TGTGCCAGCAGCCCGTCAGGGGGTAACACCGGGGAGCTGTTTTTT.

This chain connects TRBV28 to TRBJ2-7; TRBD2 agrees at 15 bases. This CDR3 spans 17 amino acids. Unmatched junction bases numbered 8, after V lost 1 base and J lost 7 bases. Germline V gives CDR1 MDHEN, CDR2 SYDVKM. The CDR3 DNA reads TGTGCCAGCAGTTTATTTAGGGGGACTAGCGGGAGGTGGGAGCAGTACTTC. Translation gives CASSLFRGTSGRWEQYF.

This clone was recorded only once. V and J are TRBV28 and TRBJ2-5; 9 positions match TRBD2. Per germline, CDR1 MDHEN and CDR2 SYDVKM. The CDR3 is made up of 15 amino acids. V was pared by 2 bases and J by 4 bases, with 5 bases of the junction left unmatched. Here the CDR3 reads CASSLAGGHTETQYF. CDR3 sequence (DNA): TGTGCCAGCAGTTTAGCGGGAGGGCACACAGAGACCCAGTACTTC.

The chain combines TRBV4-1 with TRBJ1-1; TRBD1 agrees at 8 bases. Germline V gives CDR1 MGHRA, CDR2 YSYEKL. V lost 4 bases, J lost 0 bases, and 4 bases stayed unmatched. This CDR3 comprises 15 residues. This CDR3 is CASSPGQGLNTEAFF. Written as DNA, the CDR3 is TGCGCCAGCAGCCCTGGACAGGGTTTGAACACTGAAGCTTTCTTT.

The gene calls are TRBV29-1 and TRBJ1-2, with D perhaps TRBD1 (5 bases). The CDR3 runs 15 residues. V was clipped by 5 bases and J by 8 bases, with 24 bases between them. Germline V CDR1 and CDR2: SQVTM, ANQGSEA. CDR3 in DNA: TGCAGCGTTTATGAAGGGTCAGACAGCGTCCGAGGCTACACCTTC. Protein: CSVYEGSDSVRGYTF.

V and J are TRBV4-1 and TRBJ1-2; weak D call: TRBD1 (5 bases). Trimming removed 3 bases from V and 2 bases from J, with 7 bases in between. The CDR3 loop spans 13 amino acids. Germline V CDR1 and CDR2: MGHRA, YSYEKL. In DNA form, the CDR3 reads TGCGCCAGCAGCCAGTCAGGGAACTATGGCTACACCTTC. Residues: CASSQSGNYGYTF.

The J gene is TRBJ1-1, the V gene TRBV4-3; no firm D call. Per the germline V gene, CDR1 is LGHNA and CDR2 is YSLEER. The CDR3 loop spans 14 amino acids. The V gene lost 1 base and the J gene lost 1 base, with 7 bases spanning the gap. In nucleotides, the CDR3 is TGCGCCAGCAGCCAAGGCTTGGGGAACACTGAAGCTTTCTTT. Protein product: CASSQGLGNTEAFF.

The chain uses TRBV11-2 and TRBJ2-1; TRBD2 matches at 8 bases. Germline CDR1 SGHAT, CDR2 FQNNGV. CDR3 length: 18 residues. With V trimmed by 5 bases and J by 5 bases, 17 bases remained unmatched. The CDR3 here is CASSPGTRINVPHNEQFF. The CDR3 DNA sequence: TGTGCCAGCAGCCCAGGGACTAGAATCAATGTTCCACACAATGAGCAGTTCTTC.

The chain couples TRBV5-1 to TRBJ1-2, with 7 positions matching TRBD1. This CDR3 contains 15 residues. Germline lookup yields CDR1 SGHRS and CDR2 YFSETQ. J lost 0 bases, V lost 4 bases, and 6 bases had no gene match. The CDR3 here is CASSPQGGTNYGYTF. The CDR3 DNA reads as TGCGCCAGCAGCCCCCAGGGGGGGACTAACTATGGCTACACCTTC.

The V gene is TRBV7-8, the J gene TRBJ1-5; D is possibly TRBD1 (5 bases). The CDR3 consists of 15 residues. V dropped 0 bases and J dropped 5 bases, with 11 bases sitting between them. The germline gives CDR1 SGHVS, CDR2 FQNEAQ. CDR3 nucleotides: TGTGCCAGCAGCTTAGCCCTCTCGGGGGATCAGCCCCAGCATTTT. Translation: CASSLALSGDQPQHF.

Written as DNA, the CDR3 is TGTGCCAGCAGCTTATACAAAAACAATGAGCAGTTCTTC. Protein sequence: CASSLYKNNEQFF. The chain has TRBV7-2 and TRBJ2-1, with D uncertain. Trimming shortened V by 2 bases and J by 5 bases, and 7 bases separated the two germline ends. The germline V gene has CDR1 SGHTA and CDR2 FQGNSA. The CDR3 consists of 13 residues.

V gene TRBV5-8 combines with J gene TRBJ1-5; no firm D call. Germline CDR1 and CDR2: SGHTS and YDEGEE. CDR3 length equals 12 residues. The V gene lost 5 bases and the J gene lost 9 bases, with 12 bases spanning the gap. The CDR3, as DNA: TGTGCCAGCAGTTGGGGTGAGCTGCCCCAGCATTTT. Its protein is CASSWGELPQHF. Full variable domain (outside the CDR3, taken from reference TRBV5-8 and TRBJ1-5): EAGVTQSPTHLIKTRGQQATLRCSPISGHTSVYWYQQALGLGLQFLLWYDEGEERNRGNFPPRFSGRQFPNYSSELNVNALELEDSALYLCASSWGELPQHFGDGTRLSIL.

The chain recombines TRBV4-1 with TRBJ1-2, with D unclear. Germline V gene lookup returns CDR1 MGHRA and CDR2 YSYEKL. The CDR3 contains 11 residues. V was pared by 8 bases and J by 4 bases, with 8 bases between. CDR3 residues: CASSAGYGYTF. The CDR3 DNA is TGCGCCAGCTCGGCAGGCTATGGCTACACCTTC.

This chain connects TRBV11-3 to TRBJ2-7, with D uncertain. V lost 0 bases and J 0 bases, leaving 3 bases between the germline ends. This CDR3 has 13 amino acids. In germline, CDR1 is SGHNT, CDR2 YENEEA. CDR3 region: CASSLDGSYEQYF. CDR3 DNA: TGTGCCAGCAGCTTAGACGGCTCCTACGAGCAGTACTTC. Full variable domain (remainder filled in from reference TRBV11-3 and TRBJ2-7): EAGVVQSPRYKIIEKKQPVAFWCNPISGHNTLYWYLQNLGQGPELLIRYENEEAVDDSQLPKDRFSAERLKGVDSTLKIQPAELGDSAVYLCASSLDGSYEQYFGPGTRLTVT.

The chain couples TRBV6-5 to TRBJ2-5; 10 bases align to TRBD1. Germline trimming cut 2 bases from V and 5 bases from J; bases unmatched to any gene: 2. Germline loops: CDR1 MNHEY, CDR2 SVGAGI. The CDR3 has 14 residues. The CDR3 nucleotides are TGTGCCAGCAGTTACGGGACAGGGGAGGAGACCCAGTACTTC. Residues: CASSYGTGEETQYF.

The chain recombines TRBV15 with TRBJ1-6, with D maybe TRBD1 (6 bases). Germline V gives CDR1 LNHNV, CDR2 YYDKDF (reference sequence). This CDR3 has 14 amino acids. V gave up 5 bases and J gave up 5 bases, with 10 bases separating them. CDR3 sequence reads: CATSRGQNNSPLHF. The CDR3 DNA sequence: TGTGCCACCAGCCGTGGACAGAATAATTCACCCCTCCACTTT.